This section outlines one T cell receptor (beta chain) sequence together with its context. TCRdb re-called the 5' RACE reads and gives one entry per CDR3 protein, without DNA. Recorded for this sample: around 99,000 distinct CDR3 sequences. These data come from a study of monozygotic twins with inflammatory bowel disease. Germline V lookup: CDR1 SNHLY, CDR2 FYNNEI. The CDR3 extends over 13 amino acids. This chain uses TRBV2 with TRBJ2-5; TCRdb returns TRBD1, unconfirmable since there is no DNA. This receptor was identified in a human donor with ulcerative colitis or Crohn's disease, or a healthy co-twin of an affected twin (not recorded which). The source material was blood. The CDR3 spells CASMEWGAKTQYF.